The clone carrying this T cell receptor (beta chain) was observed a few times. The antigen is unknown. The data originate from a study of T-cell memory formation after mild COVID-19. Germline assignment: CDR1 LNHNV and CDR2 YYDKDF (reference sequence). J gave up 7 bases and V 1 base, and 9 bases lay outside the gene matches. The CDR3 runs 16 residues. Study-wide findings and caveats: Shrinking CD4+ clones resided mostly in CM and EM, and CD8+ ones in EMRA. Contracting clones from day 15 to 85 showed balanced CD4/CD8; later expanders favored CD4+.

TCRdb reprocessed the 5' RACE reads via MiXCR and lists one record per CDR3 protein. The sample carries just over 150,000 distinct CDR3 sequences, 25% to 40% recorded once. V gene TRBV15 combines with J gene TRBJ2-7; the match to TRBD1 covers 11 bases. This clonotype was sampled from an adult woman who had mild COVID-19 (a few samples of this study predate the infection). Cell type and time point are not known. Sequenced: PBMCs or a T cell subset sorted from them (not recorded which). This CDR3 is CATSRVRDRGDREQYF. The CDR3 nucleotides are TGTGCCACCAGCAGAGTTCGGGACAGGGGGGATAGGGAGCAGTACTTC.